A single sample is the source of the 2 T cell receptor beta chains below, sequenced in a study of chemoradiotherapy in HPV16-positive cancers. Method: immunoSEQ multiplex PCR; TCRdb's copy keeps in-frame clones and lacks some. This table has about 1,200 clones, around 83% appearing once. The material sequenced was tumor tissue, taken from a patient who underwent chemoradiotherapy. These TCRs come from a human donor with HPV-associated anogenital cancer.

The rearrangement links TRBV14 to TRBJ2-7; 8 nucleotides align to TRBD1. The CDR3 contains 13 residues. In germline, CDR1 is SGHDN, CDR2 FVKESK. Trimming cost V 6 bases and J 4 bases; bases outside gene matches: 5. CDR3 nucleotides: TGTGCCAGCAGAGCCGGGACAGGTTACGAGCAGTACTTC. Protein product: CASRAGTGYEQYF.

CDR3 sequence (DNA): TGCAGCGTTGCTCAGGGGGGTTCGAACACTGAAGCTTTCTTT. This sequence encodes CSVAQGGSNTEAFF. The chain is built from TRBV29-1 and TRBJ1-1, with 7 bases identical to TRBD1. From germline, CDR1 is SQVTM and CDR2 ANQGSEA. Losses at the gene ends were 4 bases for V and 1 base for J; bases not matched to a gene: 6. CDR3 length equals 14 residues. Combining the CDR3 with reference TRBV29-1 and TRBJ1-1 gives the whole variable domain SAVISQKPSRDICQRGTSLTIQCQVDSQVTMMFWYRQQPGQSLTLIATANQGSEATYESGFVIDKFPISRPNLTFSTLTVSNMSPEDSSIYLCSVAQGGSNTEAFFGQGTRLTVV.